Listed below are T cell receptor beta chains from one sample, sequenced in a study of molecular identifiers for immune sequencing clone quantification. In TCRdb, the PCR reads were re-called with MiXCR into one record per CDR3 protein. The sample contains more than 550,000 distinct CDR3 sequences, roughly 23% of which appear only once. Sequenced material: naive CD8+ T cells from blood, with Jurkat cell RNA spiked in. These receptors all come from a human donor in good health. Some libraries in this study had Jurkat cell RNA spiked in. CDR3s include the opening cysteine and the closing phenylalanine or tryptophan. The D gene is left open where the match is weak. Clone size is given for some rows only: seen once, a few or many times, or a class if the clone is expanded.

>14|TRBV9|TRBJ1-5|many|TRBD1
CASSVQGQRQPQHF
TGTGCCAGCAGCGTACAGGGACAGAGGCAGCCCCAGCATTTT
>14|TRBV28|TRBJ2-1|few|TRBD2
CASSLGQGGDEQFF
TGTGCCAGCAGTTTGGGGCAGGGAGGGGATGAGCAGTTCTTC
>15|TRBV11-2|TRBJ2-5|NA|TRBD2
CASSKGLAGVETQYF
TGTGCCAGCAGCAAGGGACTAGCGGGAGTGGAGACCCAGTACTTC
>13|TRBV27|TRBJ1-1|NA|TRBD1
CASGETGDYEAFF
TGTGCCAGCGGGGAAACAGGGGATTATGAAGCTTTCTTT
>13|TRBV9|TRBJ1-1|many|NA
CASSVVRNTEAFF
TGTGCCAGCAGCGTAGTTCGGAACACTGAAGCTTTCTTT
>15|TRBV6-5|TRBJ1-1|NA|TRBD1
CASSRLTGRGREAFF
TGTGCCAGCAGCCGCCTGACAGGGCGCGGGAGGGAAGCTTTCTTT
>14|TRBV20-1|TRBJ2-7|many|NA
CSASYGSGWYEQYF
TGCAGTGCTAGTTACGGTTCGGGGTGGTACGAGCAGTACTTC
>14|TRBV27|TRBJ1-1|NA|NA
CATRLIRGATEAFF
TGTGCCACCCGGTTAATACGGGGGGCCACTGAAGCTTTCTTT
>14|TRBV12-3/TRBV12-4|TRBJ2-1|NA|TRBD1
CASLGDSHYNEQFF
TGTGCCAGCCTCGGGGACAGCCATTACAATGAGCAGTTCTTC
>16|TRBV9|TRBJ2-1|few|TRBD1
CASSVVGTGGWAEQFF
TGTGCCAGCAGCGTAGTCGGGACAGGGGGATGGGCTGAGCAGTTCTTC
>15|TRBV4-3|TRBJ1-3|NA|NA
CASGQDNPPGNPIYF
TGCGCCAGCGGCCAAGATAACCCTCCCGGAAACCCCATATATTTT
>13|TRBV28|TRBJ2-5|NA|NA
CASKSENGEPQYF
TGTGCCAGCAAGTCAGAAAACGGGGAGCCCCAGTACTTC